The 10 T cell receptor beta chains in this list originate from one sample, sequenced in a study of control samples from healthy donors and cancer patients. TCRdb keeps only in-frame clones here, not all; method: immunoSEQ multiplex PCR. The sample has 150,000 to 200,000 clones; around nine tenths are singletons. Sequencing was carried out using blood. These receptor sequences come from a man between 25 and 39 years old in good health.

The chain employs TRBV4-2 and TRBJ1-6; the D is unclear. This CDR3 is 13 amino acids long. Trimming removed 8 bases from V and 7 bases from J, with 12 bases in between. Germline lookup yields CDR1 LGHNA and CDR2 YNFKEQ. In nucleotides, the CDR3 is TGTGCCAGCCGCGCTGAAAAAAATTCACCCCTCCACTTT. This translates into CASRAEKNSPLHF.

This chain links TRBV6-5 with TRBJ2-7; tentatively, D is TRBD1 (5 bases). The V end lost 5 bases, the J end lost 1 base, and 12 bases lay between the germline ends. Per the germline V gene, CDR1 is MNHEY and CDR2 is SVGAGI. The CDR3 contains 14 residues. The CDR3 DNA sequence: TGTGCCAGCAGTAACAGGTTAGATTCCTACGAGCAGTACTTC. Translation gives CASSNRLDSYEQYF.

V and J are TRBV28 and TRBJ2-3, with 10 bases fitting TRBD2. The CDR3 has 15 amino acids. The germline V gene has CDR1 MDHEN and CDR2 SYDVKM. V shed 2 bases and J 6 bases; nucleotides not matched to a gene: 5. CDR3 bases: TGTGCCAGCAGTTTAGGGGGACTAGCGAGGGATACGCAGTATTTT. This gives the protein CASSLGGLARDTQYF. The full variable domain, its missing parts supplied by reference TRBV28 and TRBJ2-3, is DVKVTQSSRYLVKRTGEKVFLECVQDMDHENMFWYRQDPGLGLRLIYFSYDVKMKEKGDIPEGYSVSREKKERFSLILESASTNQTSMYLCASSLGGLARDTQYFGPGTRLTVL.

The V gene is TRBV10-3, the J gene TRBJ2-5, with 7 bases identical to TRBD2. The CDR3 has 14 amino acids. J was trimmed by 2 bases and V by 4 bases; bases with no gene match: 4. Germline V gene lookup returns CDR1 ENHRY and CDR2 SYGVKD. The CDR3 sequence: CAISGPSGQETQYF. The CDR3, as DNA: TGTGCCATCAGTGGCCCTAGCGGACAAGAGACCCAGTACTTC.

DNA of the CDR3: TGTGCCAGCAGCTTAGGGACAGAGACTAGCGGGAGGCTTTTTAATGAGCAGTTCTTC. It specifies CASSLGTETSGRLFNEQFF. J is TRBJ2-1 and V is TRBV11-2; 13 bases line up with TRBD2. The CDR3 consists of 19 residues. Germline CDR1 is SGHAT and CDR2 is FQNNGV. The junction had 13 bases not matched to a gene; V was cut back by 1 base and J by 7 bases.

As concerns this clone: This specimen includes other DNA sequences encoding the same CDR3. CDR3 DNA sequence: TGTGCCAGTAGCGAGGTCCTCTCCTACGAGCAGTACTTC. Amino acids: CASSEVLSYEQYF. V is TRBV7-6 and J is TRBJ2-7, with D tentatively TRBD2 (5 bases). This CDR3 has 13 residues. The germline V and J ends were trimmed by 9 bases and 0 bases, with 12 bases remaining between them. The germline CDR1 and CDR2 sequences are SGHVS and FNYEAQ.

This clone was seen once. The chain couples TRBV7-6 to TRBJ2-1; the match to TRBD2 covers 9 bases. CDR1 is SGHVS and CDR2 is FNYEAQ in the germline V gene. The CDR3 spans 20 residues. J lost 0 bases, V lost 0 bases, and 12 bases had no gene match. The CDR3 DNA follows: TGTGCCAGCAGCTTAGCTCGGGGACTAGCTCGAATGTCCTCCTACAATGAGCAGTTCTTC. Translated: CASSLARGLARMSSYNEQFF. Using reference TRBV7-6 and TRBJ2-1 for the parts outside the CDR3, the full variable domain is GAGVSQSPRYKVTKRGQDVALRCDPISGHVSLYWYRQALGQGPEFLTYFNYEAQQDKSGLPNDRFSAERPEGSISTLTIQRTEQRDSAMYRCASSLARGLARMSSYNEQFFGPGTRLTVL.

The chain carries TRBV7-2 and TRBJ1-5, with D unresolved. The CDR3 has 14 residues. CDR1 SGHTA and CDR2 FQGNSA come from the germline V gene. V lost 2 bases, J lost 1 base, and 6 bases lay in between. For the CDR3, the DNA is TGTGCCAGCAGCTTATTAGGGAGCAATCAGCCCCAGCATTTT. It specifies CASSLLGSNQPQHF.

V gene TRBV7-9 combines with J gene TRBJ1-2; D perhaps matches TRBD1 (5 bases). V lost 8 bases and J 9 bases, leaving 19 bases between the germline ends. This CDR3 spans 13 amino acids. CDR1 is SEHNR, CDR2 FQNEAQ, per germline (reference sequence). The chain's CDR3 is CASGTLAGVSYTF. CDR3 coding DNA: TGTGCCAGCGGTACCCTCGCGGGGGTGAGCTACACCTTC.

The CDR3 spells CARAGHYEQYF. In DNA, the CDR3 is TGTGCCCGAGCGGGTCACTACGAGCAGTACTTC. The chain employs TRBV6-6 and TRBJ2-7; a possible D gene is TRBD2 (6 bases). In germline, CDR1 is MNHNY, CDR2 SVGAGI (reference sequence). The CDR3 runs 11 residues. V lost 11 bases, J lost 3 bases, and 11 bases lay in between.